One sample yielded the 28 T cell receptor beta chains listed below, sequenced in a study of T cell changes during pregnancy in multiple sclerosis. Sequencing was performed with immunoSEQ multiplex PCR; in TCRdb, only in-frame clones are kept and a portion is missing. This sample yields 52,000 or so clones, of which about nine tenths are seen a single time; 0.2% to 0.3% belongs to the top ten. The sequencing used CD4+ T cells from peripheral blood mononuclear cells, collected in the second trimester of pregnancy. The receptor set was obtained from a female donor with multiple sclerosis, enrolled in a pregnancy study.

J is TRBJ2-7 and V is TRBV11-1; D might be TRBD2 (7 bases). The length of the CDR3 is 15 residues. Per the germline V gene, CDR1 is SGHAT and CDR2 is FQDESV (reference sequence). Trimming took 5 bases from V and 6 from J, leaving 20 bases between them. This CDR3 is CASSLLGGATGEQYF. In DNA, the CDR3 is TGTGCCAGCAGCCTGTTGGGGGGGGCGACGGGCGAGCAGTACTTC.

The gene calls are TRBV7-8 and TRBJ2-7; D gene uncertain. The germline V and J ends were trimmed by 2 bases and 2 bases, with 10 bases remaining between them. CDR3 size: 14 residues. The germline V gene encodes CDR1 SGHVS and CDR2 FQNEAQ. CDR3 coding DNA: TGTGCCAGCAGCTTAAGGCAGGTCCCCTACGAGCAGTACTTC. Amino acid sequence: CASSLRQVPYEQYF.

The CDR3 bases are TGTGCCAGTAGTATGATGGTAGCAGAGACCCAGTACTTC. Protein sequence: CASSMMVAETQYF. The J gene is TRBJ2-5, the V gene TRBV19; D unresolved. Germline loops: CDR1 LNHDA, CDR2 SQIVND (reference sequence). The CDR3 is made up of 13 amino acids. The V gene lost 3 bases and the J gene lost 4 bases, with 9 bases spanning the gap.

This clone showed up just once. The chain carries TRBV10-2 and TRBJ2-6, with 12 bases that match TRBD1. The CDR3 extends over 17 amino acids. After removal of 6 bases from V and 4 bases from J, the junction contained 7 bases not matched to a gene. Germline V gene sequence: CDR1 WSHSY, CDR2 SAAADI. The CDR3 is CASRRGQGAAGANVLTF. In DNA form, the CDR3 reads TGCGCCAGCAGAAGGGGACAGGGGGCCGCAGGGGCCAACGTCCTGACTTTC.

This chain uses TRBV23-1 with TRBJ2-3, with D possibly being TRBD2 (5 bases). TRBV23-1 is noted as an ORF with a role that remains uncertain. Trimming pared 7 bases from V and 5 bases from J, leaving 16 bases between. This CDR3 is built from 14 residues. CDR3 DNA: TGCGCCAGCACCATCCCCGGGGATCAAGATACGCAGTATTTT. It specifies CASTIPGDQDTQYF.

CDR3 nucleotide sequence: TGTGCCAGCAGCGCCCAGACAGGACCGAACACTGAAGCTTTCTTT. Its protein product is CASSAQTGPNTEAFF. The rearrangement joins TRBV9 to TRBJ1-1; D possibly corresponds to TRBD1 (6 bases). The CDR3 covers 15 residues. V lost 3 bases to trimming and J lost 1 base, with 13 bases between them. The germline V gene encodes CDR1 SGDLS and CDR2 YYNGEE. Supplemented by reference TRBV9 and TRBJ1-1, the full variable domain reads DSGVTQTPKHLITATGQRVTLRCSPRSGDLSVYWYQQSLDQGLQFLIQYYNGEERAKGNILERFSAQQFPDLHSELNLSSLELGDSALYFCASSAQTGPNTEAFFGQGTRLTVV.

This chain connects TRBV6-6 to TRBJ2-7; D perhaps matches TRBD1 (6 bases). Trimming shortened V by 6 bases and J by 0 bases, and 12 bases separated the two germline ends. Germline CDR1 and CDR2: MNHNY and SVGAGI (reference sequence). The CDR3 spans 14 residues. CDR3 coding DNA: TGTGCCAGCAGGCCCGGACAGAACTCCTACGAGCAGTACTTC. It specifies CASRPGQNSYEQYF.

CDR3 sequence (DNA): TGTGCCAGCAGCTCACTACCCCCGGGGACAGGCCAGCCCCAGCATTTT. It is translated as CASSSLPPGTGQPQHF. V is TRBV7-6 and J is TRBJ1-5; 8 bases agree with TRBD1. V was clipped by 4 bases and J by 7 bases; unmatched bases: 12. The CDR3 is 16 residues long. Germline loops: CDR1 SGHVS, CDR2 FNYEAQ.

The chain recombines TRBV6-6 with TRBJ2-7; 11 bases are shared with TRBD2. CDR1 is MNHNY and CDR2 is SVGAGI in the germline V gene (reference sequence). CDR3 length: 14 residues. Trimming took 6 bases from V and 4 from J; bases not matched to a gene: 5. CDR3 protein: CASRRLAGKYEQYF. DNA of the CDR3: TGTGCCAGCAGGCGACTAGCGGGAAAATACGAGCAGTACTTC.

This clone was picked up one time. This chain uses TRBV6-1 with TRBJ2-5, with D tentatively TRBD2 (6 bases). The J call may be in error: the DNA end matches TRBJ2-7 better. The CDR3 has 15 residues. The germline V gene encodes CDR1 MNHNS and CDR2 SASEGT. This CDR3 is CASSEGGPQLYEQYF. In DNA form, the CDR3 reads TGTGCCAGCAGTGAGGGGGGACCGCAGCTTTACGAGCAGTACTTC.

This chain joins TRBV14 and TRBJ1-6; 7 nucleotides align to TRBD1. The V and J ends lost 6 bases and 5 bases, in that order; junction bases with no gene match: 10. Germline V lookup: CDR1 SGHDN, CDR2 FVKESK. The CDR3 is 16 residues long. CDR3: CASSRGKGAHNSPLHF. CDR3 DNA sequence: TGTGCCAGCAGTCGAGGAAAGGGGGCGCATAATTCACCCCTCCACTTT.

This clone was counted a single time. The chain has TRBV4-2 and TRBJ1-5; 7 positions agree with TRBD1. CDR1 is LGHNA, CDR2 YNFKEQ, per germline. With V trimmed by 0 bases and J by 3 bases, 2 bases remained unmatched. The CDR3 covers 15 residues. DNA of the CDR3: TGTGCCAGCAGCCAAGAGGACAGGTCCAATCAGCCCCAGCATTTT. The encoded protein is CASSQEDRSNQPQHF.

The chain carries TRBV19 and TRBJ1-3, with 7 bases lining up with TRBD1. CDR3 length equals 13 residues. V shed 5 bases and J 11 bases; nucleotides not matched to a gene: 9. The germline gives CDR1 LNHDA, CDR2 SQIVND (reference sequence). The CDR3 nucleotides read TGTGCCAGTAGTGTCGACAGGGCCGGATCCATATATTTT. Translating it yields CASSVDRAGSIYF.

The chain is built from TRBV7-8 and TRBJ1-4; no firm D call. CDR3 size: 16 residues. Germline assignment: CDR1 SGHVS and CDR2 FQNEAQ. Trimming pared 0 bases from V and 5 bases from J, leaving 13 bases between. The CDR3 bases are TGTGCCAGCAGCTTAGCGCGCGGAATCACGAATGAAAAACTGTTTTTT. This sequence encodes CASSLARGITNEKLFF.

This chain links TRBV9 with TRBJ1-3; tentative D call: TRBD1 (5 bases). CDR1 is SGDLS and CDR2 is YYNGEE in the germline V gene. CDR3 size: 15 residues. V was pared by 4 bases and J by 6 bases, with 17 bases between. The chain's CDR3 is CASSPRSGQQNTIYF. Written as DNA, the CDR3 is TGTGCCAGCAGCCCCCGCAGTGGACAACAAAACACCATATATTTT. Complete variable domain (other parts from reference TRBV9 and TRBJ1-3): DSGVTQTPKHLITATGQRVTLRCSPRSGDLSVYWYQQSLDQGLQFLIQYYNGEERAKGNILERFSAQQFPDLHSELNLSSLELGDSALYFCASSPRSGQQNTIYFGEGSWLTVV.

The chain has TRBV6-6 and TRBJ2-3, with 8 bases that match TRBD1. The CDR3 totals 16 residues. V shed 4 bases, J shed 3 bases, and the junction held 9 bases outside the gene matches. Germline V CDR1 and CDR2: MNHNY, SVGAGI (reference sequence). The DNA of the CDR3 is TGTGCCAGCAGTTTACGCCAGGACAGGGAAACAGATACGCAGTATTTT. It yields the protein CASSLRQDRETDTQYF.

V and J are TRBV28 and TRBJ2-7; the match to TRBD1 covers 8 bases. The CDR3 extends over 14 amino acids. With V trimmed by 4 bases and J by 3 bases, 5 bases remained unmatched. The germline V gene has CDR1 MDHEN and CDR2 SYDVKM. The CDR3 nucleotides are TGTGCCAGCAGTTCATCAGGGGGCGTCTACGAGCAGTACTTC. Translated, it gives CASSSSGGVYEQYF.

This clone showed up just a few times. The chain uses TRBV4-1 and TRBJ1-5; a possible D gene is TRBD1 (6 bases). Looked up from germline, CDR1 is MGHRA and CDR2 is YSYEKL. This CDR3 has 14 residues. V was clipped by 3 bases and J by 6 bases, with 12 bases between them. The CDR3 spells CASSQATGIQPQHF. The CDR3 DNA reads as TGCGCCAGCAGCCAGGCTACAGGGATTCAGCCCCAGCATTTT.

This clone was recorded only once. The chain carries TRBV6-6 and TRBJ2-7; a weak D match, TRBD1 (5 bases). The germline V gene encodes CDR1 MNHNY and CDR2 SVGAGI (reference sequence). This CDR3 contains 15 residues. The ends were cut back, 7 bases at V and 1 base at J, with 17 bases in the middle. Written as DNA, the CDR3 is TGTGCCAGCACACAGCAGGGTATGAGTTCCTACGAGCAGTACTTC. It encodes CASTQQGMSSYEQYF.

The chain carries TRBV7-9 and TRBJ2-1, with D perhaps matching TRBD2 (6 bases). CDR3 length: 18 residues. Germline CDR1 reads SEHNR; CDR2 reads FQNEAQ (reference sequence). V lost 4 bases to trimming and J lost 7 bases, with 26 bases between them. CDR3 residues: CASSSALGLAGPENEQFF. CDR3 in DNA: TGTGCCAGCAGCTCGGCTTTAGGTCTGGCGGGGCCTGAAAATGAGCAGTTCTTC.

V and J are TRBV4-2 and TRBJ2-3; D call uncertain. In germline, CDR1 is LGHNA, CDR2 YNFKEQ. The V end was cut by 0 bases, the J end by 5 bases, with 3 bases between. The CDR3 contains 12 residues. The CDR3 nucleotides are TGTGCCAGCAGCCAAGATCTAGATACGCAGTATTTT. It translates to CASSQDLDTQYF.

The rearrangement links TRBV5-5 to TRBJ2-1; TRBD2 might be the D (6 bases). From germline, CDR1 is SGHKS and CDR2 YYEKEE (reference sequence). The CDR3 has 15 amino acids. The V end lost 2 bases, the J end lost 4 bases, and 13 bases lay between the germline ends. The CDR3 is CASSFGGSGYNEQFF. The DNA of the CDR3 is TGTGCCAGCAGCTTCGGAGGGAGCGGGTACAATGAGCAGTTCTTC.

J is TRBJ1-1 and V is TRBV25-1; D is undetermined. This CDR3 is built from 15 residues. V was trimmed by 0 bases and J by 4 bases, leaving 12 bases between them. Germline CDR1 MGHDK, CDR2 SYGVNS. CDR3 bases: TGTGCCAGCAGTGAATATCCGGGGTCAATCACTGAAGCTTTCTTT. Its translation: CASSEYPGSITEAFF.

On this clone itself: One end of the junction fails to match germline, which may point to a read error. V and J are TRBV10-3 and TRBJ2-7, with TRBD1 matching 7 bases. This CDR3 has 11 residues. CDR1 and CDR2 (germline): ENHRY, SYGVKD. In nucleotides, the CDR3 is TGTGCCATCAGGGGGACAGCGGTAGTGCACTTC. This gives the protein CAIRGTAVVHF.

V usage is TRBV30 and J usage is TRBJ2-2, with TRBD2 matching over 11 bases. The germline CDR1 and CDR2 sequences are GTSNPN and SVGIG (reference sequence). This CDR3 spans 17 amino acids. After removal of 2 bases from V and 0 bases from J, the junction contained 5 bases not matched to a gene. The CDR3 region is CAWSRSSGGANTGELFF. In DNA, the CDR3 is TGTGCCTGGAGTAGGAGTAGCGGGGGGGCGAACACCGGGGAGCTGTTTTTT. The whole variable domain, filled in from reference TRBV30 and TRBJ2-2, reads SQTIHQWPATLVQPVGSPLSLECTVEGTSNPNLYWYRQAAGRGLQLLFYSVGIGQISSEVPQNLSASRPQDRQFILSSKKLLLSDSGFYLCAWSRSSGGANTGELFFGEGSRLTVL.

The rearrangement links TRBV12-5 to TRBJ1-2; possibly TRBD1 for D (6 bases). The CDR3 has 16 amino acids. Between the trimmed V and J ends, which lost 6 bases and 5 bases, there was a span of 22 bases. Germline CDR1 and CDR2: LGHNT and FRNRAP. Here the CDR3 reads CASGPREGQFVYGYTF. CDR3 bases: TGTGCTAGTGGCCCCCGGGAAGGACAGTTTGTATATGGCTACACCTTC.

The chain joins TRBV5-4 to TRBJ1-2, with 9 bases matching TRBD1. CDR1 is SGHNT, CDR2 YYREEE, per germline (reference sequence). The CDR3 is 14 amino acids. J lost 6 bases, V lost 4 bases, and 7 bases had no gene match. The CDR3 nucleotides are TGTGCCAGCAGCCCATCCGGGACAGGGAATGGCTACACCTTC. It yields the protein CASSPSGTGNGYTF.

The chain carries TRBV5-1 and TRBJ2-6; D gene unclear. Germline V gene lookup returns CDR1 SGHRS and CDR2 YFSETQ. Trimming removed 0 bases from V and 0 bases from J, with 7 bases in between. The CDR3 has 16 amino acids. For the CDR3, the DNA is TGCGCCAGCAGCTTGGCCAGGAACTCTGGGGCCAACGTCCTGACTTTC. Translation: CASSLARNSGANVLTF.